A selection of T cell receptor beta chains follows, all from one sample in a study of T cell responses to AZD1222 COVID-19 vaccine. TCRdb's copy holds only in-frame clones and misses some; the assay was immunoSEQ multiplex PCR. Of roughly 120,000 clones in the sample, roughly 88% were seen once. This specimen consisted of peripheral blood, obtained on day 0 of AZD1222 vaccination. These receptors were obtained from an adult in good health. Each CDR3 is given without its conserved first and last residue. D genes are given only for firm matches.

CDR3 | J | V | D
ASSYGGGGNDQPQH | TRBJ1-5 | TRBV6-5 | .
ASSIALGTANEKLF | TRBJ1-4 | TRBV5-4 | .
ASSLAGTVYNEQF | TRBJ2-1 | TRBV7-8 | TRBD1
ASKASGSNVGELF | TRBJ2-2 | TRBV2 | TRBD2
ASSFSGQGASGYT | TRBJ1-2 | TRBV27 | TRBD1
ASSTTNYGYT | TRBJ1-2 | TRBV28 | .
ASSGGLNSPLH | TRBJ1-6 | TRBV4-3 | .
ASSLWGGREAF | TRBJ1-1 | TRBV28 | .
ASSLIPGSTDTQY | TRBJ2-3 | TRBV5-6 | .
ASSPLGAGLNSPLH | TRBJ1-6 | TRBV9 | .
SASVGGEIQETQY | TRBJ2-5 | TRBV20-1 | .
ASSLGTGVNSPLH | TRBJ1-6 | TRBV7-9 | .
ASSLLTGGTNEKLF | TRBJ1-4 | TRBV5-1 | TRBD1
ASSLARVSSNQPQH | TRBJ1-5 | TRBV7-2 | .
AWSGQSNSPLH | TRBJ1-6 | TRBV30 | .
ASSLSRQGGNTIY | TRBJ1-3 | TRBV27 | TRBD1
ASSLGSSGIGDEQF | TRBJ2-1 | TRBV5-1 | TRBD2
ASSAFKHQGASEKLF | TRBJ1-4 | TRBV6-1 | TRBD1
ASSPRGRDTEAF | TRBJ1-1 | TRBV18 | .
ASSAVTSTDTQY | TRBJ2-3 | TRBV10-2 | .
ASSLGDRGMWDGYT | TRBJ1-2 | TRBV5-4 | TRBD1
ASSMKGRSTDTQY | TRBJ2-3 | TRBV6-5 | .